A selection of T cell receptor beta chains follows, all from one sample in a study of PD-L1 blockade in urothelial cancer. Clones were read by immunoSEQ multiplex PCR, and TCRdb kept only the in-frame ones, dropping some. This sample has 45,000 to 60,000 clones, with 75% to 90% found just once. The sequencing here drew on PBMCs, taken around atezolizumab (anti-PD-L1) treatment. The source is a man aged 40-49 years with urothelial cancer. CDR3s leave out the opening cysteine and the closing phenylalanine or tryptophan. The D gene is left open where the match is weak. Rows give clone size only sometimes, using once, few, many, or a class for an expanded clone.

>.|.|TRBV7-3
ASSLVGKGGRDTDTQY
>.|.|TRBV12-5
ASGLASTDTQY
>.|.|TRBV6-1
ASSPHRETDTQY
>TRBD1|few|TRBV6-4
ASSDTDRGTEAF
>.|few|TRBV5-1
ASSQRLADNEQF
>.|.|TRBV19
ASSGAVTLGGYT
>.|.|TRBV10-2
ASSDWGGSNQPQH
>.|.|TRBV6-6
ASRGTSGNTIY
>.|.|TRBV9
ASSIRGTDTQY
>.|.|TRBV4-2
ASSQDLGPGQPQH
>.|.|TRBV7-3
ASSPHYGTLHNEQF
>.|.|TRBV19
ASSPLVQGSQPQH
>.|few|TRBV29-1
SVEMLNGYT
>.|.|TRBV28
ASTTGGGNQPQH
>.|.|TRBV4-3
ASSRLRSTSTDTQY
>.|once|TRBV25-1
ASSVTGSNYGYT
>.|.|TRBV7-9
ASSLYIDGELF
>.|.|TRBV7-2
ASSRRVENGYT
>.|.|TRBV27
ATGESGNEQF
>TRBD1|.|TRBV10-3
AISTGQSEAF
>TRBD2|.|TRBV30
AWRGGVVEY
>TRBD2|few|TRBV28
ASSLAGYSYEQY
>.|.|TRBV7-9
ASSLTAGVTEAF
>TRBD1|.|TRBV5-8
ASSLAVGQGNQPQH
>TRBD2|.|TRBV18
ASSPTGGLAEQY
>TRBD1|.|TRBV9
ASSEDRVGEQY
>TRBD1|.|TRBV15
ATSRVTGGAEEQY
>.|.|TRBV11-2
ASSFPVGPSCT
>.|.|TRBV27
ASSSSLGALMGGYT
>TRBD2|.|TRBV5-6
ASSLALTSGRAYTQY
>TRBD1|.|TRBV7-2
ASSLRTGGAGETQY
>TRBD2|.|TRBV5-1
ASAGGGGRVMDYEQY
>.|once|TRBV2
ASSQQQGLTDTQY
>.|once|TRBV28
ASSLWGRVSEQY
>TRBD1|few|TRBV29-1
SVQGDPPTGELF
>.|once|TRBV5-4
ASSLDRGELF
>.|once|TRBV7-9
ASSLEHGSYEQY
>TRBD1|.|TRBV7-9
ASSFSAQDRGSNYGYT
>.|.|TRBV6-5
ASSYSYEVSTEAF
>TRBD2|.|TRBV19
ASSIDKTSAAADTQY
>TRBD1|.|TRBV28
ASRGTGRILKQY
>TRBD1|once|TRBV6-5
ASCDRDEQY
>.|.|TRBV4-2
ASSQGRRYGGNTIY
>.|.|TRBV28
ASRSDRDTGEQY
>TRBD1|.|TRBV5-6
ASRRRQGAGEQY
>.|few|TRBV18
ASSRGSGGNTIY
>TRBD1|.|TRBV19
ASITDRSGNTIY